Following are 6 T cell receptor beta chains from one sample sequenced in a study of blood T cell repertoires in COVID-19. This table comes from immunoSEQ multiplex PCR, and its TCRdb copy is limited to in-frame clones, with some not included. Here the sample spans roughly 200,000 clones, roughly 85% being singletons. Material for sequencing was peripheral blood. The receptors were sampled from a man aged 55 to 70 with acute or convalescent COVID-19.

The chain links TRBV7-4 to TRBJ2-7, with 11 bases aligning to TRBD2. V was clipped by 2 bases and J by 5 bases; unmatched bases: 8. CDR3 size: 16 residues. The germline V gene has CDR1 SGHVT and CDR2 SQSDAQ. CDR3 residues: CASSLTTSGITNEQYF. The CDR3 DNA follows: TGTGCCAGCAGCTTAACGACTAGCGGGATCACAAACGAGCAGTACTTC.

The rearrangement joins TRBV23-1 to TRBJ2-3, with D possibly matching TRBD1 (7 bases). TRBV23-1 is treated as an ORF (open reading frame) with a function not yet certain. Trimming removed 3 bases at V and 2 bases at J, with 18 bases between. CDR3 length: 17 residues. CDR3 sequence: CASSQGGQIPYTDTQYF. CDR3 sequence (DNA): TGCGCCAGCAGTCAGGGGGGACAGATCCCCTACACAGATACGCAGTATTTT.

Written as DNA, the CDR3 is TGTGCCAGCAGTGAGCAAGCGGGACTTAACAATGAGCAGTTCTTC. Translating it yields CASSEQAGLNNEQFF. V gene TRBV6-1 combines with J gene TRBJ2-1; the match to TRBD2 covers 7 bases. The CDR3 totals 15 residues. V was pared by 3 bases and J by 5 bases, with 7 bases of the junction left unmatched. Germline V lookup: CDR1 MNHNS, CDR2 SASEGT.

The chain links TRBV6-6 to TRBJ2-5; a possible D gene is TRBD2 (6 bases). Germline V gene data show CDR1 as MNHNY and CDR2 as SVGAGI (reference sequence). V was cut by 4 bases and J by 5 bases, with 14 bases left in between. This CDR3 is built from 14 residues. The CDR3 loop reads CASSLGGVRETQYF. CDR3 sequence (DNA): TGTGCCAGCAGTTTGGGCGGGGTCCGGGAGACCCAGTACTTC.

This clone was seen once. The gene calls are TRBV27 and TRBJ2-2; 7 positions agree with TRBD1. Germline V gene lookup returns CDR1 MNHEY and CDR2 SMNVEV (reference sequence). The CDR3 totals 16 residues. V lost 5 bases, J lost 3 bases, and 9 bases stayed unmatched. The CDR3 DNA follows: TGTGCCAGCAGTCTCCAGGGACAGAGTTACACCGGGGAGCTGTTTTTT. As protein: CASSLQGQSYTGELFF.

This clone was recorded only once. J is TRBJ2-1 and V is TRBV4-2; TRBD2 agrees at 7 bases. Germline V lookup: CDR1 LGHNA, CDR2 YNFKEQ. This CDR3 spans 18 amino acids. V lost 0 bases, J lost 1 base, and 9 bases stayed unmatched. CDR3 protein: CASSQESGPAGSYNEQFF. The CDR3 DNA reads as TGTGCCAGCAGCCAAGAGAGCGGGCCAGCGGGGTCCTACAATGAGCAGTTCTTC.